Listed here are 3 T cell receptor beta chains from one sample, sequenced in a study of T cells after posttransplantation cyclophosphamide. Sampled 1 year posttransplant, controls received myeloablative marrow transplants, methotrexate and a calcineurin inhibitor. Profiled with immunoSEQ multiplex PCR; TCRdb holds only in-frame clones, not every one. The table lists 20,000 to 25,000 clones, around 87% of them singletons. The sample in question was PBMCs, obtained around 390 days after allogeneic stem cell transplant with calcineurin inhibitor and methotrexate. These receptors all come from a female patient in her 30s who received an allogeneic stem cell transplant from an unrelated donor, was CMV-positive, and had acute and chronic GVHD. The graft donor may have given rise to some T cells.

The chain couples TRBV30 to TRBJ2-5, with D perhaps TRBD1 (6 bases). CDR3 length equals 23 residues. V dropped 4 bases and J dropped 2 bases, with 41 bases sitting between them. Per the germline V gene, CDR1 is GTSNPN and CDR2 is SVGIG (reference sequence). CDR3 residues: CAWKYYPPLEQAIKTGTQETQYF. CDR3 nucleotide sequence: TGTGCCTGGAAATACTACCCCCCCCTCGAACAAGCCATAAAGACAGGTACTCAAGAGACCCAGTACTTC.

The chain has TRBV5-4 and TRBJ2-2, with 7 bases that match TRBD2. The CDR3 is 15 residues long. CDR1 is SGHNT, CDR2 YYREEE, per germline (reference sequence). V lost 2 bases, J lost 6 bases, and 7 bases stayed unmatched. The CDR3 DNA sequence: TGTGCCAGCAGCTTTTGGGACTACCCCTCCGGGGAGCTGTTTTTT. This gives the protein CASSFWDYPSGELFF.

The chain recombines TRBV5-5 with TRBJ2-7, with D tentatively TRBD1 (6 bases). Germline V gives CDR1 SGHKS, CDR2 YYEKEE (reference sequence). V lost 4 bases to trimming and J lost 1 base, with 21 bases between them. The CDR3 runs to 17 residues. The CDR3 region has the DNA TGTGCCAGCAGCCTAATCCGCCAGGGGCCGTTTTCCTACGAGCAGTACTTC. This gives the protein CASSLIRQGPFSYEQYF.